The 27 T cell receptor beta chains below all came from one sample that was sequenced in a study of blood T cell repertoires in COVID-19. Measured with immunoSEQ multiplex PCR; TCRdb has only the in-frame clones, and not every one. The sample has about 370,000 clones; around 87% are singletons. The sequencing sample was made of peripheral blood. The receptors were sampled from a young woman with COVID-19, enrolled during active disease.

The chain joins TRBV11-2 to TRBJ1-1, with D possibly TRBD1 on 6 matching bases. V was clipped by 1 base and J by 3 bases, with 12 bases between them. The germline V gene has CDR1 SGHAT and CDR2 FQNNGV. The CDR3 length is 15 residues. CDR3: CASSLGGGDDTEAFF. The CDR3 DNA sequence: TGTGCCAGCAGCTTAGGAGGGGGAGACGACACTGAAGCTTTCTTT.

The CDR3 spells CASSQDPLGAGGSYEQFF. The CDR3 DNA reads TGTGCCAGCAGCCAAGATCCCCTGGGAGCGGGAGGGTCCTATGAGCAGTTCTTC. The chain couples TRBV3-1 (or the pseudogene TRBV3-2) to TRBJ2-1, with 10 bases identical to TRBD2. Germline values: CDR1 LGHDT, CDR2 YNNKEL (reference sequence). This CDR3 spans 18 amino acids. V lost 0 bases and J lost 8; bases outside the gene matches: 13.

In this sample, this clone turned up a few times. The chain joins TRBV18 to TRBJ1-5; D is perhaps TRBD1 (5 bases). The CDR3 has 15 amino acids. Trimming shortened V by 5 bases and J by 2 bases, and 13 bases separated the two germline ends. Germline assignment: CDR1 KGHSH and CDR2 LQKENI. As DNA, the CDR3 is TGTGCCAGCTCATCAAACCAAGGGGGCAATCAGCCCCAGCATTTT. Protein sequence: CASSSNQGGNQPQHF.

The rearrangement links TRBV6-5 to TRBJ1-4; maybe TRBD1 (6 bases). Germline V CDR1 and CDR2: MNHEY, SVGAGI. The CDR3 is 13 amino acids. Between the trimmed V and J ends, which lost 5 bases and 7 bases, there was a span of 11 bases. CDR3 sequence (DNA): TGTGCCAGCAGTAAACAGGGTAGTGAAAAACTGTTTTTT. Translation gives CASSKQGSEKLFF.

This chain joins TRBV5-4 and TRBJ2-5; no definite D call. Trimming stripped 0 bases from V and 2 bases from J, with 8 bases between. CDR3 length: 14 amino acids. CDR1 SGHNT and CDR2 YYREEE come from the germline V gene (reference sequence). The CDR3 region is CASSLEPSQETQYF. In DNA form, the CDR3 reads TGTGCCAGCAGCTTGGAGCCTAGTCAAGAGACCCAGTACTTC.

Details on this clone: An end of the junction differs from the germline gene, which may be a read error. V gene TRBV28 combines with J gene TRBJ2-7; 8 nucleotides align to TRBD1. Germline CDR1 and CDR2: MDHEN and SYDVKM. This CDR3 has 14 amino acids. CDR3 residues: CASSVWDRRYEQYF. CDR3 DNA: TGTGCCAGCAGTGTATGGGACAGGAGATACGAGCAGTACTTC.

The V call is TRBV18, the J call TRBJ2-5, with TRBD1 identical over 7 bases. Trimming cost V 3 bases and J 5 bases; bases outside gene matches: 21. Germline CDR1 and CDR2: KGHSH and LQKENI. This CDR3 contains 19 residues. Here the CDR3 reads CASSPAPGRGIGRAETQYF. The CDR3 region has the DNA TGTGCCAGCTCACCCGCCCCCGGCAGGGGGATAGGTCGGGCGGAGACCCAGTACTTC.

This chain links TRBV4-1 with TRBJ2-5; TRBD2 matches 8 bases. J was trimmed by 0 bases and V by 1 base; bases with no gene match: 10. Germline lookup yields CDR1 MGHRA and CDR2 YSYEKL. There are 18 residues in the CDR3. CDR3 protein: CASSQVSGGPPYQETQYF. CDR3 nucleotide sequence: TGCGCCAGCAGCCAAGTGTCGGGGGGGCCCCCGTACCAAGAGACCCAGTACTTC.

This clone has more than one count but fewer than ten. The chain recombines TRBV2 with TRBJ1-1; 7 bases fit TRBD1. Germline CDR1 SNHLY, CDR2 FYNNEI. Trimming cost V 1 base and J 1 base; bases outside gene matches: 0. This CDR3 comprises 14 residues. The CDR3 here is CASSEGTGNTEAFF. The DNA of the CDR3 is TGTGCCAGCAGTGAAGGGACAGGGAACACTGAAGCTTTCTTT. The variable domain in full, completed from reference TRBV2 and TRBJ1-1, reads EPEVTQTPSHQVTQMGQEVILRCVPISNHLYFYWYRQILGQKVEFLVSFYNNEISEKSEIFDDQFSVERPDGSNFTLKIRSTKLEDSAMYFCASSEGTGNTEAFFGQGTRLTVV.

In this sample, this clone turned up a few times. Other DNA sequences in the same sample also yield this CDR3. The chain employs TRBV7-2 and TRBJ1-5, with TRBD1 as a possible D gene (5 bases). Trimming left V 2 bases short and J 6 bases short, with 8 bases between. The CDR3 runs 13 residues. CDR1 is SGHTA, CDR2 FQGNSA, per germline. CDR3: CASSLMGGQPQHF. The CDR3 DNA reads TGTGCCAGCAGCTTAATGGGGGGTCAGCCCCAGCATTTT.

This rearrangement joins TRBV5-1 to TRBJ2-7, with 9 bases that match TRBD1. Looked up from germline, CDR1 is SGHRS and CDR2 is YFSETQ. The CDR3 runs to 13 residues. V lost 2 bases to trimming and J lost 5 bases; unmatched junction nucleotides: 2. For the CDR3, the DNA is TGCGCCAGCAGCTTTGGGACAGGGAACGAGCAGTACTTC. Translation: CASSFGTGNEQYF.

A note on this clone: The sample carries other DNA sequences with the same CDR3. The chain joins TRBV12-3 or TRBV12-4 to TRBJ1-1; D is unresolved. Trimming removed 1 base at V and 4 bases at J, with 7 bases between. The CDR3 contains 13 residues. The CDR3 here is CASSLGESTEAFF. In DNA form, the CDR3 reads TGTGCCAGCAGTTTAGGAGAGAGCACTGAAGCTTTCTTT.

The chain links TRBV19 to TRBJ2-1, with TRBD2 identical over 9 bases. With V trimmed by 7 bases and J by 9 bases, 10 bases remained unmatched. In germline, CDR1 is LNHDA, CDR2 SQIVND (reference sequence). CDR3 length: 14 amino acids. The CDR3 region is CASNSGGRALEQFF. The CDR3 nucleotides are TGTGCCAGTAACTCGGGCGGGAGGGCCCTTGAGCAGTTCTTC.

This chain connects TRBV4-1 to TRBJ1-1; D is perhaps TRBD1 (6 bases). The CDR3 loop spans 15 amino acids. Germline V gene data show CDR1 as MGHRA and CDR2 as YSYEKL. V lost 4 bases and J lost 5, with 17 bases in between. CDR3 nucleotides: TGCGCCAGCAGCCCTACCGCCCAACAGGGAACTGAAGCTTTCTTT. Amino acids: CASSPTAQQGTEAFF.

The chain employs TRBV29-1 and TRBJ2-5, with TRBD2 matching over 11 bases. Germline CDR1 is SQVTM and CDR2 is ANQGSEA. The CDR3 is 15 amino acids. The junction had 9 bases not matched to a gene; V was cut back by 4 bases and J by 5 bases. DNA for the CDR3: TGCAGCGTTGGACTAGCGGGGCAAGGGGGGGAGACCCAGTACTTC. Translating gives CSVGLAGQGGETQYF.

The chain couples TRBV2 to TRBJ2-1; D is unresolved. There are 13 residues in the CDR3. Deletions cut 5 bases from V and 2 bases from J, with 7 bases between. The germline V gene encodes CDR1 SNHLY and CDR2 FYNNEI. The CDR3 loop is CASSPPPYNEQFF. The CDR3 DNA reads TGTGCCAGCAGTCCTCCCCCCTACAATGAGCAGTTCTTC.

The V gene is TRBV11-2, the J gene TRBJ2-7, with TRBD1 matching over 11 bases. The CDR3 is 14 residues long. Germline assignment: CDR1 SGHAT and CDR2 FQNNGV. Germline trimming cut 7 bases from V and 4 bases from J; bases unmatched to any gene: 6. The CDR3 nucleotides read TGTGCCAGCACCCCGGGACAGGGGGAATACGAGCAGTACTTC. Translating gives CASTPGQGEYEQYF.

This chain connects TRBV9 to TRBJ2-1, with TRBD2 matching over 8 bases. This CDR3 is built from 15 residues. The junction had 7 bases not matched to a gene; V was cut back by 2 bases and J by 6 bases. Germline V gene data show CDR1 as SGDLS and CDR2 as YYNGEE. The chain's CDR3 is CASSVSTGTSNEQFF. CDR3 in DNA: TGTGCCAGCAGCGTCTCAACCGGGACTAGCAATGAGCAGTTCTTC. Using reference TRBV9 and TRBJ2-1 for the parts outside the CDR3, the full variable domain is DSGVTQTPKHLITATGQRVTLRCSPRSGDLSVYWYQQSLDQGLQFLIQYYNGEERAKGNILERFSAQQFPDLHSELNLSSLELGDSALYFCASSVSTGTSNEQFFGPGTRLTVL.

The J gene is TRBJ2-7, the V gene TRBV12-3 or TRBV12-4; 7 nucleotides agree with TRBD1. Trimming took 10 bases from V and 0 from J; bases not matched to a gene: 6. The CDR3 runs 13 residues. CDR3: CAIGTASSYEQYF. The CDR3 region has the DNA TGTGCCATCGGGACAGCCAGCTCCTACGAGCAGTACTTC.

V is TRBV19 and J is TRBJ2-3; weak D call: TRBD1 (5 bases). Deletions cut 3 bases from V and 0 bases from J, with 10 bases between. This CDR3 is 15 amino acids long. In germline, CDR1 is LNHDA, CDR2 SQIVND (reference sequence). CDR3 bases: TGTGCCAGTAGTATCAGCAGGGCTAGCACAGATACGCAGTATTTT. Translated, it gives CASSISRASTDTQYF.

This clone turned up a few times. The chain employs TRBV5-1 and TRBJ1-1, with 7 bases lining up with TRBD1. The CDR3 is 15 amino acids. Germline trimming cut 0 bases from V and 6 bases from J; bases unmatched to any gene: 8. Germline V lookup: CDR1 SGHRS, CDR2 YFSETQ. The CDR3 sequence: CASSLGQGRRAEAFF. Here the CDR3 DNA reads TGCGCCAGCAGCTTGGGACAGGGAAGGAGGGCTGAAGCTTTCTTT.

This sequence joins TRBV6-2 or TRBV6-3 and TRBJ2-4, with D perhaps matching TRBD1 (6 bases). Germline V lookup: CDR1 MNHEY, CDR2 SVGEGT. The CDR3 runs 18 residues. Trimming stripped 0 bases from V and 0 bases from J, with 15 bases between. The CDR3 DNA sequence: TGTGCCAGCAGTTACTCCCCAGGGGTGGGGCTAGCCAAAAACATTCAGTACTTC. Its protein is CASSYSPGVGLAKNIQYF.

The chain joins TRBV28 to TRBJ1-4; tentative D call: TRBD1 (6 bases). Trimming cost V 9 bases and J 3 bases, with 14 bases left between them. Germline assignment: CDR1 MDHEN and CDR2 SYDVKM. The CDR3 spans 14 residues. The CDR3 DNA sequence: TGTGCCAGTCACAGGGCGAGGGCTAATGAAAAACTGTTTTTT. Translated, it gives CASHRARANEKLFF. Drawing the rest from reference TRBV28 and TRBJ1-4, the complete variable domain is DVKVTQSSRYLVKRTGEKVFLECVQDMDHENMFWYRQDPGLGLRLIYFSYDVKMKEKGDIPEGYSVSREKKERFSLILESASTNQTSMYLCASHRARANEKLFFGSGTQLSVL.

With regard to this clone: Other DNA sequences in the sample encode the same CDR3. The chain couples TRBV19 to TRBJ2-5; D might be TRBD2 (6 bases). The V and J ends lost 4 bases and 2 bases respectively, with 8 bases between them. Germline CDR1 is LNHDA and CDR2 is SQIVND (reference sequence). This CDR3 spans 13 amino acids. The CDR3 DNA is TGTGCCAGTAGTACCGGGACTCAAGAGACCCAGTACTTC. It is translated as CASSTGTQETQYF.

This clone has only one observation. J is TRBJ2-7 and V is TRBV19; 7 bases line up with TRBD1. The germline V gene has CDR1 LNHDA and CDR2 SQIVND (reference sequence). This CDR3 is built from 13 residues. The V and J ends lost 6 bases and 2 bases, in that order; junction bases with no gene match: 4. In nucleotides, the CDR3 is TGTGCCAGTAGCTCCAGGGGGACCTACGAGCAGTACTTC. It is translated as CASSSRGTYEQYF.

J is TRBJ1-2 and V is TRBV28, with 8 bases that match TRBD1. Germline CDR1 reads MDHEN; CDR2 reads SYDVKM. The CDR3 runs 12 residues. Trimming cost V 3 bases and J 8 bases; bases outside gene matches: 2. The CDR3 bases are TGTGCCAGCAGTTTCCGGGACAGGGGCTACACCTTC. Translating it yields CASSFRDRGYTF.

Comments on this clone: Within the sample, other DNA sequences also encode this same CDR3. The rearrangement joins TRBV5-1 to TRBJ1-1; D ambiguous. Deletions cut 0 bases from V and 2 bases from J, with 5 bases between. This CDR3 is built from 13 residues. Germline V lookup: CDR1 SGHRS, CDR2 YFSETQ. CDR3 in amino acids: CASSLVRNTEAFF. CDR3 in DNA: TGCGCCAGCAGCTTGGTCAGAAACACTGAAGCTTTCTTT.